This T cell receptor beta chain originates from a study of T cell changes during pregnancy in multiple sclerosis. V was clipped by 0 bases and J by 0 bases, with 10 bases between them. The CDR3 length is 15 residues. Germline V gives CDR1 SGDLS, CDR2 YYNGEE. Libraries were prepared by immunoSEQ multiplex PCR; TCRdb keeps only in-frame clonotypes and omits some of them. The profile shows 90,000 to 150,000 clones, approximately 93% of them singletons. The rearrangement joins TRBV9 to TRBJ2-7; the D is unclear. The material sequenced was peripheral blood, taken before pregnancy. This clonotype was sampled from a female donor with multiple sclerosis, enrolled in a pregnancy study. The CDR3, as DNA: TGTGCCAGCAGCGTAGGTGTCCGTCCCTCCTACGAGCAGTACTTC. Translated: CASSVGVRPSYEQYF.